This T cell receptor beta chain was captured by sequencing in a study of post-analysis software for immune sequencing data. Study-level information: The patients showed relapsing-remitting, secondary progressive and progressive-relapsing multiple sclerosis courses.

This CDR3 region has 12 residues. V lost 1 base, J lost 6 bases, and 7 bases lay in between. CDR1 and CDR2 (germline): SGHRS, YFSETQ. Study-wide points: Diversity measured as normalized Chao1 was significantly lower in multiple sclerosis patients than in controls. The study found TRBV5-6, TRBV5-1 and TRBV20-1 among five or six TRBV segments more frequent in patients than controls. F measure grouped same-batch samples tightly together.

With regard to this clonotype: As yet, its antigen is unknown.

cDNA libraries for TCR beta contained unique molecular identifiers. TCRdb ran MiXCR on the PCR reads and lists one entry per CDR3 protein. The table records hundreds of thousands of distinct CDR3 sequences, about 32% of them present only once. Source material: blood. The rearrangement joins TRBV5-1 to TRBJ1-1; D not certain. This TCR came from a girl aged 5 to 17 with multiple sclerosis. The DNA for the CDR3 is TGCGCCAGCAGCTTGCGGCACCCTGAAGCTTTCTTT. Translating gives CASSLRHPEAFF.